Presented here are 26 T cell receptor beta chains from one specimen sequenced in a study of blood T cell repertoires in COVID-19. Measured with immunoSEQ multiplex PCR; TCRdb has only the in-frame clones, and not every one. There are 210,000 or so clones in the sample; around 83% occur only once, and 2.9% lies in the top ten. Sequenced: peripheral blood. These receptors all stem from a man aged 45-65 years with active or convalescent COVID-19.

The chain employs TRBV5-6 and TRBJ2-5; 9 nucleotides agree with TRBD1. This CDR3 region has 14 residues. V trimming: 5 bases; J trimming: 5 bases; junction bases outside the gene matches: 7. Looked up from germline, CDR1 is SGHDT and CDR2 is YYEEEE. CDR3 amino acids: CASRLQGARETQYF. CDR3 nucleotide sequence: TGTGCCAGCAGGCTACAGGGGGCGCGGGAGACCCAGTACTTC.

The chain employs TRBV2 and TRBJ1-1, with TRBD1 matching over 9 bases. V shed 4 bases and J 3 bases; nucleotides not matched to a gene: 6. The germline CDR1 and CDR2 sequences are SNHLY and FYNNEI. The CDR3 totals 15 residues. The CDR3 sequence: CASSVLQGADTEAFF. CDR3 coding DNA: TGTGCCAGCAGTGTATTACAGGGGGCGGACACTGAAGCTTTCTTT.

V is TRBV30 and J is TRBJ1-2, with TRBD1 matching 7 bases. J was trimmed by 5 bases and V by 1 base; bases with no gene match: 4. Germline lookup yields CDR1 GTSNPN and CDR2 SVGIG (reference sequence). The CDR3 has 13 amino acids. This chain's CDR3 is CAWSATGAYGYTF. CDR3 DNA: TGTGCCTGGAGTGCCACAGGGGCTTATGGCTACACCTTC.

This sequence joins TRBV5-1 and TRBJ2-3, with 7 bases aligning to TRBD1. Germline CDR1 and CDR2: SGHRS and YFSETQ. CDR3 length: 15 amino acids. J lost 3 bases, V lost 0 bases, and 4 bases had no gene match. CDR3 nucleotides: TGCGCCAGCAGCTTGGGGGGACAGATAACAGATACGCAGTATTTT. Amino acids: CASSLGGQITDTQYF.

The count of this clone is one. V and J are TRBV4-2 and TRBJ1-1; D unclear. The CDR3 is 15 residues long. With 0 bases removed from V and 8 bases from J, the gap between germline ends came to 16 bases. Germline V gene data show CDR1 as LGHNA and CDR2 as YNFKEQ. The chain's CDR3 is CASSQEGRGFREAFF. In DNA form, the CDR3 reads TGTGCCAGCAGCCAAGAAGGGCGGGGATTTAGAGAAGCTTTCTTT.

This chain links TRBV3-1 (or the pseudogene TRBV3-2) with TRBJ2-1; 14 bases are a match to TRBD2. Trimming removed 6 bases from V and 4 bases from J; junction bases left unmatched: 11. The CDR3 runs 18 residues. Germline values: CDR1 LGHDT, CDR2 YNNKEL (reference sequence). The CDR3 loop reads CASRTGTSGRGSYNEQFF. Here the CDR3 DNA reads TGTGCCAGCAGGACCGGGACTAGCGGGAGAGGCTCGTACAATGAGCAGTTCTTC.

This chain joins TRBV19 and TRBJ1-2, with 7 bases identical to TRBD1. Germline CDR1 reads LNHDA; CDR2 reads SQIVND (reference sequence). V was clipped by 2 bases and J by 2 bases; unmatched bases: 2. The CDR3 has 14 amino acids. In nucleotides, the CDR3 is TGTGCCAGTAGTATATCACAGGGGAACTATGGCTACACCTTC. It yields the protein CASSISQGNYGYTF.

This clone occurred a few times. The chain has TRBV12-3 or TRBV12-4 and TRBJ2-3; D unclear. There are 12 residues in the CDR3. Trimming removed 6 bases from V and 6 bases from J, with 10 bases in between. The CDR3 DNA sequence: TGTGCCAGCAGGAACCGAGGCGATACGCAGTATTTT. Protein sequence: CASRNRGDTQYF.

The rearrangement links TRBV5-5 to TRBJ2-7; D not resolved. In germline, CDR1 is SGHKS, CDR2 YYEKEE (reference sequence). V dropped 2 bases and J dropped 1 base, with 4 bases sitting between them. CDR3 length equals 12 residues. CDR3 bases: TGTGCCAGCAGCTTTCAGTCCTACGAGCAGTACTTC. Translating gives CASSFQSYEQYF.

There are a few counts of this clone. DNA of the CDR3: TGTGCCAGCAGTAGGACTAGCGGGGGGATGACCCAGTACTTC. Residues: CASSRTSGGMTQYF. The chain has TRBV6-5 and TRBJ2-5; 14 nucleotides line up with TRBD2. CDR3 length: 14 amino acids. Germline CDR1 MNHEY, CDR2 SVGAGI. With V trimmed by 5 bases and J by 7 bases, 3 bases remained unmatched.

The chain employs TRBV19 and TRBJ1-4; no definite D call. Germline CDR1 reads LNHDA; CDR2 reads SQIVND (reference sequence). V dropped 7 bases and J dropped 7 bases, with 19 bases sitting between them. The CDR3 has 15 residues. This CDR3 reads CASKSVRAGLEKLFF. The CDR3 bases are TGTGCCAGTAAGTCGGTGAGGGCCGGACTTGAAAAACTGTTTTTT.

This chain connects TRBV5-4 to TRBJ2-7; 8 nucleotides align to TRBD2. The CDR3 is made up of 14 amino acids. The ends lost 5 bases at V and 5 bases at J; junction bases unmatched: 9. Per the germline V gene, CDR1 is SGHNT and CDR2 is YYREEE (reference sequence). The CDR3 region is CASRDELAGNEQYF. CDR3 nucleotides: TGTGCCAGCAGGGACGAGCTAGCGGGCAACGAGCAGTACTTC.

V gene TRBV7-2 combines with J gene TRBJ1-3; the D is unclear. The germline gives CDR1 SGHTA, CDR2 FQGNSA. Deletions cut 2 bases from V and 0 bases from J, with 8 bases between. The CDR3 runs 15 residues. The CDR3 DNA follows: TGTGCCAGCAGCTTATTTTTGAGCTCTGGAAACACCATATATTTT. Protein product: CASSLFLSSGNTIYF.

The chain is built from TRBV7-2 and TRBJ1-6; the match to TRBD1 covers 7 bases. The germline V gene encodes CDR1 SGHTA and CDR2 FQGNSA. The V and J ends lost 5 bases and 3 bases, in that order; junction bases with no gene match: 4. CDR3 length: 15 amino acids. The CDR3 region is CASSRGTVYNSPLHF. The CDR3 coding sequence is TGTGCCAGCAGCAGGGGGACAGTCTATAATTCACCCCTCCACTTT.

The chain is built from TRBV21-1 and TRBJ1-1; the table gives TRBD1 as D, unverified against the DNA. TRBV21-1 has pseudogene status. The CDR3 totals 19 residues. The CDR3 reads CASSKVVRDRLPGGTEAFF. The CDR3, as DNA: TGTGCCAGCAGCAAAGTGGTGAGGGACAGGCTCCCGGGGGGCACTGAAGCTTTCTTT.

This clone was seen just once. CDR3 coding DNA: TGCGCCAGCAGCTTGGCAGGCGGGAGGGCCCTCGATACGCAGTATTTT. Its protein product is CASSLAGGRALDTQYF. V is TRBV5-1 and J is TRBJ2-3; 9 bases line up with TRBD2. This CDR3 region has 16 residues. The V gene's germline CDR1 is SGHRS and CDR2 YFSETQ. V was pared by 0 bases and J by 6 bases, with 8 bases of the junction left unmatched. Full variable domain (missing parts from reference TRBV5-1 and TRBJ2-3): KAGVTQTPRYLIKTRGQQVTLSCSPISGHRSVSWYQQTPGQGLQFLFEYFSETQRNKGNFPGRFSGRQFSNSRSEMNVSTLELGDSALYLCASSLAGGRALDTQYFGPGTRLTVL.

This clone was seen only a few times. The genes are TRBV28 and TRBJ2-7; TRBD2 might be the D (6 bases). Germline CDR1 and CDR2: MDHEN and SYDVKM. The CDR3 length is 14 residues. V dropped 6 bases and J dropped 4 bases, with 16 bases sitting between them. CDR3 loop: CASRAPGSKYEQYF. The CDR3 bases are TGTGCCAGCAGGGCACCCGGGAGTAAGTACGAGCAGTACTTC.

V usage is TRBV6-5 and J usage is TRBJ2-7; 7 bases fit TRBD1. The CDR3 has 14 amino acids. CDR1 and CDR2 (germline): MNHEY, SVGAGI. V lost 5 bases and J lost 6; bases outside the gene matches: 10. The CDR3 nucleotides read TGTGCCAGCAGTCCCTCGCTGACAGGGACCGAGCAGTACTTC. Residues: CASSPSLTGTEQYF.

V is TRBV15 and J is TRBJ2-1, with 7 bases that match TRBD1. With 1 base clipped from V and 8 bases from J, the junction kept 8 bases outside the gene matches. The germline V gene encodes CDR1 LNHNV and CDR2 YYDKDF (reference sequence). The CDR3 totals 15 residues. The DNA for the CDR3 is TGTGCCACCAGCAGAGGCCCAGACAGGGCTGATGAGCAGTTCTTC. As protein: CATSRGPDRADEQFF.

As regards this clone: This sample also contains other DNA sequences that code for the same CDR3. The CDR3 here is CASSSGLAGGNNEQFF. Written as DNA, the CDR3 is TGTGCCAGCAGTTCCGGACTAGCGGGCGGGAACAATGAGCAGTTCTTC. This sequence joins TRBV6-5 and TRBJ2-1; 11 bases align to TRBD2. CDR1 is MNHEY and CDR2 is SVGAGI in the germline V gene. The CDR3 is made up of 16 amino acids. The J segment lost 5 bases and the V segment lost 4 bases, leaving 7 bases of the junction unmatched.

The CDR3 bases are TGTGCCAGCAGCCTCAGGGGGCAGGGCACTGAAGCTTTCTTT. Its translation is CASSLRGQGTEAFF. The gene calls are TRBV7-2 and TRBJ1-1; 8 nucleotides align to TRBD1. The germline gives CDR1 SGHTA, CDR2 FQGNSA. Trimming cost V 5 bases and J 4 bases; bases outside gene matches: 6. This CDR3 region has 14 residues.

This sequence joins TRBV18 and TRBJ1-2; possible D gene TRBD1, 6 bases. The CDR3 consists of 16 residues. With 1 base removed from V and 3 bases from J, the gap between germline ends came to 15 bases. Germline assignment: CDR1 KGHSH and CDR2 LQKENI. In DNA, the CDR3 is TGTGCCAGCTCACCACTTTCAGGGGTTGGCTACTATGGCTACACCTTC. It yields the protein CASSPLSGVGYYGYTF.

This sequence joins TRBV28 and TRBJ1-5, with D possibly being TRBD1 (5 bases). The CDR3 is made up of 13 amino acids. Germline assignment: CDR1 MDHEN and CDR2 SYDVKM. V shed 5 bases and J shed 5 bases, with 10 bases lying between them. In nucleotides, the CDR3 is TGTGCCAGCAGTGGGGGGAGGCATCAGCCCCAGCATTTT. Amino acids: CASSGGRHQPQHF.

This sequence joins TRBV4-1 and TRBJ2-7, with TRBD1 matching over 7 bases. The CDR3 runs 15 residues. The germline V gene encodes CDR1 MGHRA and CDR2 YSYEKL. V trimming: 0 bases; J trimming: 5 bases; junction bases outside the gene matches: 7. The CDR3 DNA reads TGCGCCAGCAGCCAAGAAGGACAGGTGCACGACGAGCAGTACTTC. Translation: CASSQEGQVHDEQYF.

J is TRBJ2-2 and V is TRBV10-2; a possible D gene is TRBD1 (6 bases). The CDR3 is made up of 15 amino acids. Trimming left V 4 bases short and J 0 bases short, with 9 bases between. From germline, CDR1 is WSHSY and CDR2 SAAADI. The CDR3 here is CASSGTGSNTGELFF. The CDR3 bases are TGCGCCAGCAGTGGAACAGGGTCGAACACCGGGGAGCTGTTTTTT.

The chain links TRBV13 to TRBJ2-1; TRBD2 matches at 14 bases. V dropped 4 bases and J dropped 8; count of bases not matched to a gene: 10. Germline V lookup: CDR1 PRHDT, CDR2 FYEKMQ (reference sequence). CDR3 length: 17 amino acids. The CDR3 nucleotides are TGTGCCAGCAGCTCAAACACGGGACTAGCGGGAGTATATGAGCAGTTCTTC. Its translation: CASSSNTGLAGVYEQFF.